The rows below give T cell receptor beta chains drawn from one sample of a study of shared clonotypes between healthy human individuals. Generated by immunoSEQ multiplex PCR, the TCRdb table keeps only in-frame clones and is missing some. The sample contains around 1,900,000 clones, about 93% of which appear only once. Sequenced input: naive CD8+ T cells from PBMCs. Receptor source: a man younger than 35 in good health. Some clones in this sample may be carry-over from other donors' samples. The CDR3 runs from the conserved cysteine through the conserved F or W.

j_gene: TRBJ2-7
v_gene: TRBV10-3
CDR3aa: CAITNLAGDGEQYF

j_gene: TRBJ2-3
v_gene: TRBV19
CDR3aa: CASAGNGRGWSTDTQYF

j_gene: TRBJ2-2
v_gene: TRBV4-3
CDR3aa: CASSQVVSGELFF

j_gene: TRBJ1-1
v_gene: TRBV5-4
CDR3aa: CASSFTGGFTEAFF

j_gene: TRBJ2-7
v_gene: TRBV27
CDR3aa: CASTLGAGSSYEQYF

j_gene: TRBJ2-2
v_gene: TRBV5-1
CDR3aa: CASSLGLGIGGELFF

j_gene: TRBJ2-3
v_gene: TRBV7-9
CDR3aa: CASTPTGTSDPSTDTQYF

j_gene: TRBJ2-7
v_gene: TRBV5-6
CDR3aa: CASSPSMMPYEQYF

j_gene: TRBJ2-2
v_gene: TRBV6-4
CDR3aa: CASSDSGGNTLAGGRTGELFF

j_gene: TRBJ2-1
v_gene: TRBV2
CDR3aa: CASGLADSYNEQFF

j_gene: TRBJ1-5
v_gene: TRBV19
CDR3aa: CASSIDTGNNQPQHF

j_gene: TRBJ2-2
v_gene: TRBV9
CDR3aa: CASSADQTGRTGELFF

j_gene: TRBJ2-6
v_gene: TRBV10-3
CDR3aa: CAISELVQRSLTGANVLTF

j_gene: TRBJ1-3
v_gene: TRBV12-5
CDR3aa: CASVDRGNTIYF

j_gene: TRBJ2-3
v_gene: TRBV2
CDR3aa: CASSERASDSLVGTDTQYF

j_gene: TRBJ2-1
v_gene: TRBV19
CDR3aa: CASSWAGLVTYNEQFF

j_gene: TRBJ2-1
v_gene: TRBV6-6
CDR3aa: CASSPYGTSGGNEQFF